A single T cell receptor (beta chain) is shown here with its context. The data are from a study of T cells in tuberculosis. Study context: The T cells targeted glucose monomycolate, a mycobacterial lipid, via CD1B.

Measured with immunoSEQ multiplex PCR; TCRdb has only the in-frame clones, and not every one. The table lists tens of thousands of clones, 85% to 95% of them singletons, with roughly 7.7% in the top ten. V gave up 8 bases and J gave up 1 base; unmatched junction bases: 4. Germline V lookup: CDR1 MDHEN, CDR2 SYDVKM. CDR3 size: 13 residues. The gene calls are TRBV28 and TRBJ1-2, with TRBD1 identical over 7 bases. The source of this sequence is a donor aged 10-30 years with latent tuberculosis or without tuberculosis infection. Some clones in this sample may be carry-over from other donors' samples. Sequenced input: PBMCs. CDR3 amino acids: CASSTGSNYGYTF. The DNA of the CDR3 is TGTGCCAGCTCGACAGGGAGTAACTATGGCTACACCTTC.